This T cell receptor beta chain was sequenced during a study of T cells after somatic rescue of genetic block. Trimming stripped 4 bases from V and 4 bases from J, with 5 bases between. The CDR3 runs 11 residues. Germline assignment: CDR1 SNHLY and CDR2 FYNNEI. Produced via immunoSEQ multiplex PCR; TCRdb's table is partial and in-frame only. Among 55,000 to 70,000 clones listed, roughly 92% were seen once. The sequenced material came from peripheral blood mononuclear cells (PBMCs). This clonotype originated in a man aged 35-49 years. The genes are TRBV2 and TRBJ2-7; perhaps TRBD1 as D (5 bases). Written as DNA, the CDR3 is TGTGCCAGCAGTGGACAGTACGAGCAGTACTTC. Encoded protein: CASSGQYEQYF.